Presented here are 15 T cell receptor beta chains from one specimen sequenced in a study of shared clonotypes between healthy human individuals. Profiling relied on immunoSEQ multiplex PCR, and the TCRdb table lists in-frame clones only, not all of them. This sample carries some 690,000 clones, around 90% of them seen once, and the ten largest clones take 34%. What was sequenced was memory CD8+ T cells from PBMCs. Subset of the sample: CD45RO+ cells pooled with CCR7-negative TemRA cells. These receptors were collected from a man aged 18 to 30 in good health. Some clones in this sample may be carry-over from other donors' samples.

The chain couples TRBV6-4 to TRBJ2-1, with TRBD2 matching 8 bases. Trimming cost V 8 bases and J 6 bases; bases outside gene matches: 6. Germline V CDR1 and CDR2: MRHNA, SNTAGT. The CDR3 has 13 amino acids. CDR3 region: CASWGTSFNEQFF. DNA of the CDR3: TGTGCCAGCTGGGGGACTAGTTTCAATGAGCAGTTCTTC.

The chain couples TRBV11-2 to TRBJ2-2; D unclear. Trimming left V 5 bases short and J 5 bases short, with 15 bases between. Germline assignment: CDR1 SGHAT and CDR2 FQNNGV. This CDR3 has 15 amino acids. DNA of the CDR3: TGTGCCAGCAGCCCCGCCGGGCCGATGACCGGGGAGCTGTTTTTT. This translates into CASSPAGPMTGELFF.

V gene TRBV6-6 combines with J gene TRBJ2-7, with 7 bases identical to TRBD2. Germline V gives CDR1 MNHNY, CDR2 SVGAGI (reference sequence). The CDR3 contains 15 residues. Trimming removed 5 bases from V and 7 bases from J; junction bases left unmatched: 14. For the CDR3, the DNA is TGTGCCAGCAGTCCCCTGAGGGAGGGCCGTCGGGAGCAGTACTTC. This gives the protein CASSPLREGRREQYF.

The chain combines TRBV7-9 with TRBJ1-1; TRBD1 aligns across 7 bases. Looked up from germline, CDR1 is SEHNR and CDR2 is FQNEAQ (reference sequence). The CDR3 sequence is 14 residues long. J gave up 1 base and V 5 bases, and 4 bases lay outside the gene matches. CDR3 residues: CASSPRDRNTEAFF. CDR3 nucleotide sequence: TGTGCCAGCAGCCCGAGGGACAGGAACACTGAAGCTTTCTTT.

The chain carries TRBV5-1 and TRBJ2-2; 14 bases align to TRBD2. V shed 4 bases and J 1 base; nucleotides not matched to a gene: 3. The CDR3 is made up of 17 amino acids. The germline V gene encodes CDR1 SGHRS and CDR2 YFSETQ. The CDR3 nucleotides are TGCGCCAGCAGCGAGACTAGCGGGAGGGAGAACACCGGGGAGCTGTTTTTT. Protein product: CASSETSGRENTGELFF.

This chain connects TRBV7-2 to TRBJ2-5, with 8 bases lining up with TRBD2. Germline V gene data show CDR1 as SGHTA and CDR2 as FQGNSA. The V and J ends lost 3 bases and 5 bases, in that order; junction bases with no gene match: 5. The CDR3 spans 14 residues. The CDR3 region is CASSFSGSGETQYF. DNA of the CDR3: TGTGCCAGCAGCTTCAGCGGGAGTGGGGAGACCCAGTACTTC.

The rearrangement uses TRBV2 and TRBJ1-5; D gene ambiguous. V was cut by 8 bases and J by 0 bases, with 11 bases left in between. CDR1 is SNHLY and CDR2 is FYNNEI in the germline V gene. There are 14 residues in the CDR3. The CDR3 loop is CASQTQYSNQPQHF. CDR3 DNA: TGTGCCAGCCAGACCCAATATAGCAATCAGCCCCAGCATTTT.

CDR3 sequence: CASSPTGTNTEAFF. For the CDR3, the DNA is TGTGCCAGCTCACCAACAGGGACGAACACTGAAGCTTTCTTT. This chain joins TRBV18 and TRBJ1-1; weak D call: TRBD1 (6 bases). With 2 bases removed from V and 1 base from J, the gap between germline ends came to 8 bases. The CDR3 is 14 residues long. Germline V gene data show CDR1 as KGHSH and CDR2 as LQKENI.

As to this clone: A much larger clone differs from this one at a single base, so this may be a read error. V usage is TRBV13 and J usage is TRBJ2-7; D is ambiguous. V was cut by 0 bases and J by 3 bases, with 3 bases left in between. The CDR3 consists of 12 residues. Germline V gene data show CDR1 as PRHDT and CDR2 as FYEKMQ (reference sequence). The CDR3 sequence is CASSLGDYEQYF. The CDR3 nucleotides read TGTGCCAGCAGCTTAGGGGACTACGAGCAGTACTTC.

CDR3 in amino acids: CASSESTSSYNEQFF. For the CDR3, the DNA is TGTGCCAGCAGTGAATCGACTAGCTCCTACAATGAGCAGTTCTTC. The chain has TRBV2 and TRBJ2-1; D might be TRBD2 (6 bases). CDR1 SNHLY and CDR2 FYNNEI come from the germline V gene. The CDR3 is 15 amino acids. V was clipped by 2 bases and J by 0 bases, with 8 bases between them.

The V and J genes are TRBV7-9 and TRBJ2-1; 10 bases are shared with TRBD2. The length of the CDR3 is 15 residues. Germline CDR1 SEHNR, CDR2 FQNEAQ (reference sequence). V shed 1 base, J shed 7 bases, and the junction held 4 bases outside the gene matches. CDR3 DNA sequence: TGTGCCAGCAGCTTAGGACTAGCGGGTCAGAATGAGCAGTTCTTC. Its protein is CASSLGLAGQNEQFF.

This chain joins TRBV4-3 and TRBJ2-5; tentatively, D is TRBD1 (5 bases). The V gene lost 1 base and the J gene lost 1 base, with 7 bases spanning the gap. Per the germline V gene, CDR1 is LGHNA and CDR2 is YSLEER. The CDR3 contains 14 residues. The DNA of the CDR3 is TGCGCCAGCAGCCAAGGACAGATCCAAGAGACCCAGTACTTC. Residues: CASSQGQIQETQYF.

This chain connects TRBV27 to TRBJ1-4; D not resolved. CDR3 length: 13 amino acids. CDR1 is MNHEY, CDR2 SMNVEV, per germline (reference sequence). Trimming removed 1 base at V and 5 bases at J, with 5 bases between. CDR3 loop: CASSLWQNEKLFF. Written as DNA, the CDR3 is TGTGCCAGCAGTTTATGGCAGAATGAAAAACTGTTTTTT.

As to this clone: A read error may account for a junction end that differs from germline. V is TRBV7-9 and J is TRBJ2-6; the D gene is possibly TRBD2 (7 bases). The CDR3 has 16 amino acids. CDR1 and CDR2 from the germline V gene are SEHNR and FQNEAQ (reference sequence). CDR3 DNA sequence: TGTGCCAGCAGCCCGCGGGGGCCATCTGGGGCCAACGTCCCGACTTTC. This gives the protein CASSPRGPSGANVPTF.

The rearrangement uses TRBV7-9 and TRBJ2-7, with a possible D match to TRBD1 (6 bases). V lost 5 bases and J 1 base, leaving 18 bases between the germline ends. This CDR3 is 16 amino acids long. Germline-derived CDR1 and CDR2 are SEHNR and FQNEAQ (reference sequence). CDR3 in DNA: TGTGCCAGCAGCCCACGGGGACACCCTGGATCCTACGAGCAGTACTTC. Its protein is CASSPRGHPGSYEQYF.